The following is a T cell receptor beta chain sequence with its context. Its antigen is not identified. The naive CD8 subset, CD45RO-negative cells positively selected for CCR7, excluded terminally differentiated effector memory CD45RA+ cells. This entry is derived from a study of shared clonotypes between healthy human individuals. The CDR3 contains 14 residues. The trim removed 8 bases at V and 2 bases at J, leaving 11 bases unmatched. Germline V gives CDR1 SQVTM, CDR2 ANQGSEA. The table came from immunoSEQ multiplex PCR; TCRdb's copy has only in-frame clones and leaves some out. Of millions of clones in the sample, about 95% were seen once. The study's findings and limits: Clonotypes which were not shared had lower generation probabilities than clonotypes that all four donors shared.

The chain recombines TRBV29-1 with TRBJ1-2, with 7 bases aligning to TRBD1. The material sequenced was naive CD8+ T cells sorted from blood. The source of this sequence is a man aged 18 to 30 in good health. CDR3 amino acids: CSSEATGDNYGYTF. CDR3 nucleotides: TGCAGCTCAGAGGCCACAGGGGACAACTATGGCTACACCTTC.